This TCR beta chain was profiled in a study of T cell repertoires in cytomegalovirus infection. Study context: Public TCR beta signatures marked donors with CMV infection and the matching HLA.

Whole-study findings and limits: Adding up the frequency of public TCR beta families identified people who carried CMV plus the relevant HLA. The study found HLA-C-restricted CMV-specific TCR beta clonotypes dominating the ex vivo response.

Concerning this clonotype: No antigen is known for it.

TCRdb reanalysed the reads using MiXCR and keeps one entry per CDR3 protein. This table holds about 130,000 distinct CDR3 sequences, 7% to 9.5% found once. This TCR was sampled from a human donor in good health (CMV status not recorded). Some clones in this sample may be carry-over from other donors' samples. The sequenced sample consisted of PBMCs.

DNA of the CDR3: TGTGCCAGCAGCCCCCTCCTAAACACTGAAGCTTTCTTT. Translated, it gives CASSPLLNTEAFF. V is TRBV7-2 and J is TRBJ1-1; D uncertain. The length of the CDR3 is 13 residues. V was pared by 5 bases and J by 2 bases, with 9 bases between. Germline assignment: CDR1 SGHTA and CDR2 FQGNSA.